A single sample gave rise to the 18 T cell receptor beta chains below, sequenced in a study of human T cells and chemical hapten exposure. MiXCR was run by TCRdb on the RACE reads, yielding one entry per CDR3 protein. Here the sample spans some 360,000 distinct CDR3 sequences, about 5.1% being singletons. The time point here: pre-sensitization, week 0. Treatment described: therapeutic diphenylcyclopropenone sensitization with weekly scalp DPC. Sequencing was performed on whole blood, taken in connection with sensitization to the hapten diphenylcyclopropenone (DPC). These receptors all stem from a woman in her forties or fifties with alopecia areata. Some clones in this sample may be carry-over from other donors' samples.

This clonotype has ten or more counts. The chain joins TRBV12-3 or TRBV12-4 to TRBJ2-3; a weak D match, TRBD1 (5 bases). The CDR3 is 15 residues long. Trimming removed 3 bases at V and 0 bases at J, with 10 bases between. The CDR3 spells CASSFSRASTDTQYF. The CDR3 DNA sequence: TGTGCCAGCAGTTTCTCCAGGGCCAGCACAGATACGCAGTATTTT.

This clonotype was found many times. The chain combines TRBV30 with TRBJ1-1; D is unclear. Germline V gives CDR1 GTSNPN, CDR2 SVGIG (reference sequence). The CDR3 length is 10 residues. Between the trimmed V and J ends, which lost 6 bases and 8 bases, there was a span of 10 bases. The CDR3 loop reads CACKTPEAFF. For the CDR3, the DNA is TGTGCCTGTAAAACACCGGAAGCTTTCTTT.

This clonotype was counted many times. The CDR3 region has the DNA TGTGCCAGCAGTCCGCTCGGGGTAACGAACACTGAAGCTTTCTTT. It is translated as CASSPLGVTNTEAFF. This rearrangement joins TRBV6-5 to TRBJ1-1; D remains unclear. CDR1 is MNHEY and CDR2 is SVGAGI in the germline V gene. Trimming pared 5 bases from V and 1 base from J, leaving 14 bases between. This CDR3 contains 15 residues.

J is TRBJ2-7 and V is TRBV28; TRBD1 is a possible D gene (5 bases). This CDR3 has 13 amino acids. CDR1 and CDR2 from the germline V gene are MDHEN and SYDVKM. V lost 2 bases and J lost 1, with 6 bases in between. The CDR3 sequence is CASSLRQSYEQYF. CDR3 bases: TGTGCCAGCAGTTTAAGACAGTCCTACGAGCAGTACTTC.

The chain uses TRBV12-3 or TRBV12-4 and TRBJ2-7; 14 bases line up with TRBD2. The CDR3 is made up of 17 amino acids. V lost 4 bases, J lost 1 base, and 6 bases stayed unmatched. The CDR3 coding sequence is TGTGCCAGCAGTTCCGGGACTAGCGGGAGTGGGTCCTACGAGCAGTACTTC. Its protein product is CASSSGTSGSGSYEQYF.

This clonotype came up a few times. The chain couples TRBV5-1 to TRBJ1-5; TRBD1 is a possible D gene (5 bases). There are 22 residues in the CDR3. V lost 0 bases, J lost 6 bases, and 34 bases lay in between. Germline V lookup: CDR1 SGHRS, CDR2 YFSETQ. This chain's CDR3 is CASSLGDSAPSWLPQVGQPQHF. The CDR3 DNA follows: TGCGCCAGCAGCTTGGGGGACTCAGCCCCCTCTTGGCTCCCCCAGGTGGGTCAGCCCCAGCATTTT.

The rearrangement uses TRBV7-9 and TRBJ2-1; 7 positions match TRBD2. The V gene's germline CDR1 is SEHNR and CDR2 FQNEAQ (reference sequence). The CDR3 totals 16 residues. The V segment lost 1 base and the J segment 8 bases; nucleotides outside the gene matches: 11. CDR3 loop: CASSLVPWEGVDEQFF. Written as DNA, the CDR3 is TGTGCCAGCAGCTTAGTTCCTTGGGAGGGCGTCGATGAGCAGTTCTTC.

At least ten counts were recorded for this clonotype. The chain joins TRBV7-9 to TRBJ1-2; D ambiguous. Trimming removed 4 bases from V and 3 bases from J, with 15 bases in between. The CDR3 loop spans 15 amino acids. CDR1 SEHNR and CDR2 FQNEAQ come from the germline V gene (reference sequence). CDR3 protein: CASSSAGYPDYGYTF. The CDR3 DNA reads TGTGCCAGCAGCTCCGCAGGATATCCTGACTATGGCTACACCTTC.

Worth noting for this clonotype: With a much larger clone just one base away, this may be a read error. CDR3 bases: TGTGCCAGCAGCCAGTCGAATGATAAACTGTTTTTT. Translating it yields CASSQSNDKLFF. The chain links TRBV12-3 or TRBV12-4 to TRBJ1-4; the D is unclear. The CDR3 length is 12 residues.

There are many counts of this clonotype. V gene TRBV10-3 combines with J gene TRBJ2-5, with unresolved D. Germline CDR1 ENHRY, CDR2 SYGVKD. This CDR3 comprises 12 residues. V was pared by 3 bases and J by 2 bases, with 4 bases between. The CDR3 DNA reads TGTGCCATCAGTGACTTTCAAGAGACCCAGTACTTC. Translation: CAISDFQETQYF.

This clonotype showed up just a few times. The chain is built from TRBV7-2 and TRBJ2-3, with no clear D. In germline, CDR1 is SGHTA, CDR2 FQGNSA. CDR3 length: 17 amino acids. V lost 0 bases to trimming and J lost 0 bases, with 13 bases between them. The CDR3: CASSLAVSFLSTDTQYF. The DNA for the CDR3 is TGTGCCAGCAGCTTAGCGGTCTCGTTCCTTAGCACAGATACGCAGTATTTT. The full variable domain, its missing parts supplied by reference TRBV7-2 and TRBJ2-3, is GAGVSQSPSNKVTEKGKDVELRCDPISGHTALYWYRQSLGQGLEFLIYFQGNSAPDKSGLPSDRFSAERTGGSVSTLTIQRTQQEDSAVYLCASSLAVSFLSTDTQYFGPGTRLTVL.

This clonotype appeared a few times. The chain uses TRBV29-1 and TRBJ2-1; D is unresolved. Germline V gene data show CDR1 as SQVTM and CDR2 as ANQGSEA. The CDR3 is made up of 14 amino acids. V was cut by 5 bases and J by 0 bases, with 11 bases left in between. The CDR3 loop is CSVPTESSYNEQFF. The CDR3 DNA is TGCAGCGTTCCCACGGAGAGCTCCTACAATGAGCAGTTCTTC.

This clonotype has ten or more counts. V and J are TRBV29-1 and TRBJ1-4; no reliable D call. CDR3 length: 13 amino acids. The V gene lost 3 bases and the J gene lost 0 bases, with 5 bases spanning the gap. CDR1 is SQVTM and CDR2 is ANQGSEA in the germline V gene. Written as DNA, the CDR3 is TGCAGCGTTGAGGGGACAACTAATGAAAAACTGTTTTTT. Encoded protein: CSVEGTTNEKLFF.

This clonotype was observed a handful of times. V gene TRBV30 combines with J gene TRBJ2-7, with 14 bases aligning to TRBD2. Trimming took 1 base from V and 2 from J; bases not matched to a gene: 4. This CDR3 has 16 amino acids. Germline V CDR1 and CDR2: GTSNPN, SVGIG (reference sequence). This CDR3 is CAWSAGLAGGPYEQYF. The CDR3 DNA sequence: TGTGCCTGGAGTGCCGGACTAGCGGGAGGTCCCTACGAGCAGTACTTC.

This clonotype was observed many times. The CDR3 reads CASTGTGGKEKLFF. The CDR3 DNA reads TGTGCCAGCACCGGGACAGGGGGCAAAGAAAAACTGTTTTTT. This chain joins TRBV7-9 and TRBJ1-4; 12 bases align to TRBD1. The junction had 5 bases not matched to a gene; V was cut back by 7 bases and J by 8 bases. The CDR3 runs 14 residues. The germline V gene encodes CDR1 SEHNR and CDR2 FQNEAQ (reference sequence).

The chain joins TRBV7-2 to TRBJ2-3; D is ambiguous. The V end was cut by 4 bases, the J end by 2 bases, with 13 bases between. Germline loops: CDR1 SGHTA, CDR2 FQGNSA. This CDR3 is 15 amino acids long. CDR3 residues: CASSSSYEDTDTQYF. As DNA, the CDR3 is TGTGCCAGCAGCTCCTCTTACGAGGACACAGATACGCAGTATTTT.

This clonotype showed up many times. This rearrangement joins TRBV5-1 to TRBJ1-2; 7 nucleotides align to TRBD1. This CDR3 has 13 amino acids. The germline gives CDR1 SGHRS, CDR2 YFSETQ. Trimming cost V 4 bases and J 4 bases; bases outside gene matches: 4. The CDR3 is CASSQTGSYGYTF. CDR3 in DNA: TGCGCCAGCAGCCAGACAGGGAGCTATGGCTACACCTTC.

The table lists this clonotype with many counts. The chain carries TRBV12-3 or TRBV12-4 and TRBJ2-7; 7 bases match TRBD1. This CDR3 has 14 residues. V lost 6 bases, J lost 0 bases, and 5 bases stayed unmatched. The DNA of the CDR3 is TGTGCCAGCAGGAGTTCAGGGGGCTCCTACGAGCAGTACTTC. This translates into CASRSSGGSYEQYF.